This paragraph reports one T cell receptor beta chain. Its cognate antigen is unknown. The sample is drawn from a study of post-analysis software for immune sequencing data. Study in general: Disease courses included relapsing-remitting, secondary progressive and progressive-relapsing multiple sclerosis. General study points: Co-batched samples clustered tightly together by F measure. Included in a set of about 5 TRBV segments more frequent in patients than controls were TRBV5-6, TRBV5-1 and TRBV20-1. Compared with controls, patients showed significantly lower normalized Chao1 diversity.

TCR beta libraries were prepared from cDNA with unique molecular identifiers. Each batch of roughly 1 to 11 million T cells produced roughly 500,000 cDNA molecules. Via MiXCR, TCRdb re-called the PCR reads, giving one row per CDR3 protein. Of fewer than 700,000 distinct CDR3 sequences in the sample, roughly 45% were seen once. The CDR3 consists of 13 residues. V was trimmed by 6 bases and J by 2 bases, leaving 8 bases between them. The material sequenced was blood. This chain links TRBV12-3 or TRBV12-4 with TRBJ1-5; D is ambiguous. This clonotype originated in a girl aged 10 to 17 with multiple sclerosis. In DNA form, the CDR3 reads TGTGCCAGCAGCCAGAGCGGCAATCAGCCCCAGCATTTT. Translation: CASSQSGNQPQHF.